The TCR beta chain under discussion was sequenced for a study of low-dose radiotherapy and immunotherapy resistance in tumors. Overall study: Administration of intravenous cyclophosphamide at 200 mg/m2 took place every two weeks, one day before radiation and immunotherapy.

Time point here: before trial treatment. This clonotype came up many times. TRAV- and TRBV-specific primers, spanning alpha and beta chains, primed first-strand cDNA. TCRs were put through 20 to 25 PCR cycles of amplification with Phusion. A constant-region primer and the V-primer adapter served as the primer pair. TCRdb fed the reads into MiXCR, producing one record per CDR3 protein. This table holds about 82,000 distinct CDR3 sequences, approximately 19% found once. The TCR was taken from a male donor with prostate cancer. The sequencing here drew on PBMCs, taken before treatment.

CDR3 loop: CASSEILPGQGFSQPQHF. CDR3 coding DNA: TGTGCCAGCAGTGAAATCCTCCCCGGACAGGGGTTTTCTCAGCCCCAGCATTTT. The chain joins TRBV2 to TRBJ1-5, with 9 bases aligning to TRBD1. The CDR3 is 18 residues long. With V trimmed by 2 bases and J by 6 bases, 14 bases remained unmatched. Germline V lookup: CDR1 SNHLY, CDR2 FYNNEI.